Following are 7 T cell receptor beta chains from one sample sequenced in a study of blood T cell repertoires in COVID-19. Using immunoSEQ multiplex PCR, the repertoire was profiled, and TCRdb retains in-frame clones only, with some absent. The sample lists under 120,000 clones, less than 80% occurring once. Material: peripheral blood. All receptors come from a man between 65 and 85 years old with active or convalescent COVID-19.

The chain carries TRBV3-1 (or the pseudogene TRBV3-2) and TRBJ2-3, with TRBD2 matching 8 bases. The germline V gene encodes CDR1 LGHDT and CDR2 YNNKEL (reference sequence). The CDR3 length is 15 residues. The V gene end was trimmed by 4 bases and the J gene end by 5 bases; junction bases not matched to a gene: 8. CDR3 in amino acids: CASSLVLAVGDTQYF. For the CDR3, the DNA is TGTGCCAGCAGCCTGGTACTAGCGGTGGGAGATACGCAGTATTTT.

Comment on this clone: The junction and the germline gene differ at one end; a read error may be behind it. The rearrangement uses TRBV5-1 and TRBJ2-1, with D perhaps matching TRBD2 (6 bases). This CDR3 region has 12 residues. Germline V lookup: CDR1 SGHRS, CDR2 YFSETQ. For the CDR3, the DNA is TGCGCCAGCAGCATGACTAGAGCCAGCTTAATCTTC. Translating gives CASSMTRASLIF.

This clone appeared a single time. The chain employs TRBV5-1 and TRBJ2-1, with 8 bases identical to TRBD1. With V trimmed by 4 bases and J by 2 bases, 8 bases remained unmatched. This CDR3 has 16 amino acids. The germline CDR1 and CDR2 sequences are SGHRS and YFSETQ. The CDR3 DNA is TGCGCCAGCAGCCCCCGGACAGGGCAAGCCTACAATGAGCAGTTCTTC. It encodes CASSPRTGQAYNEQFF.

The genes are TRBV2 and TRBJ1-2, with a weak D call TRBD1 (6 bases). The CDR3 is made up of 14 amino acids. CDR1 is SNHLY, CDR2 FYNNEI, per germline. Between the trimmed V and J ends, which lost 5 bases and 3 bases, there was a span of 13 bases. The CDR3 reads CASSNAGVHYGYTF. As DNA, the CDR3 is TGTGCCAGCAGTAATGCAGGGGTGCACTATGGCTACACCTTC.

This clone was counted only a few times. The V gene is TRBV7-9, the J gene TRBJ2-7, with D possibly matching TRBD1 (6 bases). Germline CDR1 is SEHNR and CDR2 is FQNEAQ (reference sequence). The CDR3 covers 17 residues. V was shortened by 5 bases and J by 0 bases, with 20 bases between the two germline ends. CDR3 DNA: TGTGCCAGCAGCCTGCTATTGACAGGCCTCAACTCCTACGAGCAGTACTTC. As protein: CASSLLLTGLNSYEQYF.

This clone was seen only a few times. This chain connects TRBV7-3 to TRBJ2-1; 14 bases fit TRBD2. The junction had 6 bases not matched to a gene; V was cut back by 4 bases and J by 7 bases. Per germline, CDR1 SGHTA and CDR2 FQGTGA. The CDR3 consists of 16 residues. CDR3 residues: CASSSPGLAGVNEQFF. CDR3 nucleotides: TGTGCCAGCAGCTCTCCGGGACTAGCGGGAGTTAATGAGCAGTTCTTC.

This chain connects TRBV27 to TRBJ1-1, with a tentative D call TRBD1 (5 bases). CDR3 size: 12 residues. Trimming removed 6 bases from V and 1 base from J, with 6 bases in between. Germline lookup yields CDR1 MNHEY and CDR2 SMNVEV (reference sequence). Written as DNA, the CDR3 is TGTGCCAGCAGGGACACGAACACTGAAGCTTTCTTT. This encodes CASRDTNTEAFF.